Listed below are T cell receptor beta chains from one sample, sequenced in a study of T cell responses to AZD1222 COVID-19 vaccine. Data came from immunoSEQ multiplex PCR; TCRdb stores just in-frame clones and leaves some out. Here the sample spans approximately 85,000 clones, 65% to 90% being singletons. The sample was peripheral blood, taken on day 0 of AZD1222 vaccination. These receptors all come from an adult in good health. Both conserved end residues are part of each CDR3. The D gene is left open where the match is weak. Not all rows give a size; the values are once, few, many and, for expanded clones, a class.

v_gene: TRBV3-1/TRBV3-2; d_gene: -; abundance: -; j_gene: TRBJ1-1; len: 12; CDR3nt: TGTGCCAGCAATGGCGGAAACACTGAAGCTTTCTTT; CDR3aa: CASNGGNTEAFF
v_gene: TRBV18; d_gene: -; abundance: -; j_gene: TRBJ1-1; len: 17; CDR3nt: TGTGCCAGCTCACCGAGTATGGCGCGGACCGCACCCACTGAAGCTTTCTTT; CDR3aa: CASSPSMARTAPTEAFF
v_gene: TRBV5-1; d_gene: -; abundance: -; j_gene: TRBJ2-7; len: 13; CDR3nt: TGCGCCAGCAGCCGTTCCCAAGATTACGAGCAGTACTTC; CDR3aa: CASSRSQDYEQYF
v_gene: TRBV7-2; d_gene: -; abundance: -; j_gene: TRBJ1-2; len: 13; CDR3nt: TGTGCCAGCAGCTTACGGGACAACTATGGCTACACCTTC; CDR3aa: CASSLRDNYGYTF
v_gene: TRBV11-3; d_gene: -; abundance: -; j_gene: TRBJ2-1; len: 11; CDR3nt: TGTGCCAGCAGCTTTCGCGATGAGCAGTTCTTC; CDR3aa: CASSFRDEQFF
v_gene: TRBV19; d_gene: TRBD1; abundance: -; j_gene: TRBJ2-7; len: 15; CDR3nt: TGTGCCAGTAGTTCGTATGGGGACAGCTCCTACGAGCAGTACTTC; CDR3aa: CASSSYGDSSYEQYF
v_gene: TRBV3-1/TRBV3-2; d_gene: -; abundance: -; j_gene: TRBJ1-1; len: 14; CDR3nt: TGTGCCAGCAGCCAAGATAACCTGCCAACTGAAGCTTTCTTT; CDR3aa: CASSQDNLPTEAFF
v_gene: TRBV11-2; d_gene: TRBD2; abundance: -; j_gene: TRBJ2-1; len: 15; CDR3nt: TGTGCCAGCAGCCAGACTAGCGGGATTAACAATGAGCAGTTCTTC; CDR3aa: CASSQTSGINNEQFF
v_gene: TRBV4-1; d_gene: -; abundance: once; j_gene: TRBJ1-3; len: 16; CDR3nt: TGCGCCAGCAGCCAAGGGCCCGTGGGGCTCGGAAACACCATATATTTT; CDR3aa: CASSQGPVGLGNTIYF
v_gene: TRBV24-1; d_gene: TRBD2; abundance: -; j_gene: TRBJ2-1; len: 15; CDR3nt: TGTGCCACCAGTGACGGCAGCGGGGATAGCAGGGAGCAGTTCTTC; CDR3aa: CATSDGSGDSREQFF
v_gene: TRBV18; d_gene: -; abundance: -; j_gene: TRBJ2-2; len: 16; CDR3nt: TGTGCCAGCTCACCACTACAGTGGGCGAACACCGGGGAGCTGTTTTTT; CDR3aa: CASSPLQWANTGELFF
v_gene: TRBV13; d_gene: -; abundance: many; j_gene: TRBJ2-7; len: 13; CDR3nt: TGTGCCAGCAGCTTAGGTCAGGGGTACGAGCAGTACTTC; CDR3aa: CASSLGQGYEQYF
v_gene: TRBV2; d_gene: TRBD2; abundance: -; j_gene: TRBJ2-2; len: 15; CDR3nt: TGTGCCAGCGTAGCGGGCCCCATTGCTACCGGGGAGCTGTTTTTT; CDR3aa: CASVAGPIATGELFF
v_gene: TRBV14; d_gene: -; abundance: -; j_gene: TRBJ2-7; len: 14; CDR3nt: TGTGCCAGCAGCCAACTACAGGGCGGGTACGAGCAGTACTTC; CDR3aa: CASSQLQGGYEQYF
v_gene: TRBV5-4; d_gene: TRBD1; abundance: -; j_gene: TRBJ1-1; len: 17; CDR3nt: TGTGCCAGCAGCCGTCTCATAGGGACAGACACGTACACTGAAGCTTTCTTT; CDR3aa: CASSRLIGTDTYTEAFF
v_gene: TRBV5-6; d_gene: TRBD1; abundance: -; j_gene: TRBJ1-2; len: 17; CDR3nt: TGTGCCAGCAGCCCCACGACGACAGGGTCCGCTAACTATGGCTACACCTTC; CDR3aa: CASSPTTTGSANYGYTF
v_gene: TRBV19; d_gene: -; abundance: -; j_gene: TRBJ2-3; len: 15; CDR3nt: TGTGCCAGTAGTCCAACAGGGTCTCCCACAGATACGCAGTATTTT; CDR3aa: CASSPTGSPTDTQYF
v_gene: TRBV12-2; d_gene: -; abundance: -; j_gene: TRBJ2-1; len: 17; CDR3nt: TGTGCAAGTCGCCTCCTCCGCGGACTCGGCCAGTACAATGAGCAGTTCTTC; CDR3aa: CASRLLRGLGQYNEQFF
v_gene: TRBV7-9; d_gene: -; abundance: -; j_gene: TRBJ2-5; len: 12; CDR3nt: TGTGCCAGCAGCTTAAAGCGGGAGACCCAGTACTTC; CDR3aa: CASSLKRETQYF
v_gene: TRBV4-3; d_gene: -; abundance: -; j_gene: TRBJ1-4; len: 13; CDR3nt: TGCGCCAGCAGCCCCGGGTCACTTGAAAAACTGTTTTTT; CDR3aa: CASSPGSLEKLFF
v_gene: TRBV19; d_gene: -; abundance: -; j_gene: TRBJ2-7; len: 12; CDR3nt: TGTGCCAGTAGTTCCCGACAGTACGAGCAGTACTTC; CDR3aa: CASSSRQYEQYF
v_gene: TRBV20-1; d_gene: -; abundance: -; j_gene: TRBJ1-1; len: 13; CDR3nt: TGCAGTGCTAGTGGCCCGATGAACACTGAAGCTTTCTTT; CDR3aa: CSASGPMNTEAFF
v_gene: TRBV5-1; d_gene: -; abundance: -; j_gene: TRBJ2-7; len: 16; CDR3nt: TGCGCCAGCAGCTTGGACTCGTCCAGCTTTGGCTACGAGCAGTACTTC; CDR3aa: CASSLDSSSFGYEQYF
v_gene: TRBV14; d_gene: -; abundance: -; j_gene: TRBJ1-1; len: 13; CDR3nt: TGTGCCAGCACCGAAACAGGGATCACTGAAGCTTTCTTT; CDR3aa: CASTETGITEAFF